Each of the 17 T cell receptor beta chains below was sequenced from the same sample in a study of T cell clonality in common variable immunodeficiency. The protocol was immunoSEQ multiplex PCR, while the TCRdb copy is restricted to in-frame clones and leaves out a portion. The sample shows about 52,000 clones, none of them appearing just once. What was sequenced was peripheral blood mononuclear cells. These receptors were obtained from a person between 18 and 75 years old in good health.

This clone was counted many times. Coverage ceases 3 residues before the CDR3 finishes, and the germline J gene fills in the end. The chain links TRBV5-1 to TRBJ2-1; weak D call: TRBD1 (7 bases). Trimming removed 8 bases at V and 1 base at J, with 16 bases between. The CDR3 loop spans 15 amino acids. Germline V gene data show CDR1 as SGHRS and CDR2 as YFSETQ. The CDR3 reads CASSGGGASYNEQFF. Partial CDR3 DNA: TGCGCCAGTTCCGGAGGGGGCGCGTCCTACAATGAG.

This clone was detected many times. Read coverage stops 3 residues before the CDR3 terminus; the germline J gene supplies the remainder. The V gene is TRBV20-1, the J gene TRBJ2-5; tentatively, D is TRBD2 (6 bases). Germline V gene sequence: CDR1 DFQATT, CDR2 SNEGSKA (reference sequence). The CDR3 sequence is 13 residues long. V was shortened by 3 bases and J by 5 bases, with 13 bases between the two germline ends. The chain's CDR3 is CSASRLVGETQYF. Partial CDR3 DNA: TGCAGTGCTAGTAGACTAGTAGGGGAGACC.

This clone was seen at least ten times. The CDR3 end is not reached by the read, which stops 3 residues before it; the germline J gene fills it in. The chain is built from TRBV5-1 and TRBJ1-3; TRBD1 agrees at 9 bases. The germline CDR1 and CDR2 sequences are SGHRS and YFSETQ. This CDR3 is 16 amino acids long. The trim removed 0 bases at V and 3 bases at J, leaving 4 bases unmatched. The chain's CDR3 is CASSLEGQGGGNTIYF. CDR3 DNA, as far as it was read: TGCGCCAGCAGCTTGGAGGGACAGGGTGGTGGAAACACC.

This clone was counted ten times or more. The part of the CDR3 DNA that was read is TGCAGCGCCCGGGACTCTCCTTCCTACAATGAG. It yields the protein CSARDSPSYNE. The full CDR3 reads CSARDSPSYNEQFF. This chain links TRBV29-1 with TRBJ2-1, with TRBD2 as a possible D gene (6 bases). Sequencing ends 3 residues short of the CDR3 end; the germline J gene provides the rest. Trimming cost V 7 bases and J 1 base, with 14 bases left between them. The CDR3 has 14 residues. Germline assignment: CDR1 SQVTM and CDR2 ANQGSEA.

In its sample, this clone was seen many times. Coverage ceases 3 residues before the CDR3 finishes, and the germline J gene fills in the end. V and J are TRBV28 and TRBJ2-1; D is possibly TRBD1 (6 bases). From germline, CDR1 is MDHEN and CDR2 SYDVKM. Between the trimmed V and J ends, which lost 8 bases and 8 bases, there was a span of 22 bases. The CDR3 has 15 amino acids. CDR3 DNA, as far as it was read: TGTGCCAGCGGCTTAAGGGACAACCTTGAGCATGAG. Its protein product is CASGLRDNLEHE. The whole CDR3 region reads CASGLRDNLEHEQFF.

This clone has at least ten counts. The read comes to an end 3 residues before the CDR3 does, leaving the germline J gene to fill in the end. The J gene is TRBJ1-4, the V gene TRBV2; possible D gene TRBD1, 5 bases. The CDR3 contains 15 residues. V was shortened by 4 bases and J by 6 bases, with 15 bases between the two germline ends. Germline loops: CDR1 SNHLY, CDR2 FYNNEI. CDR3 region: CASSGHSQGYEKLFF. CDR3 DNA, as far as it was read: TGTGCCAGCAGTGGACATAGCCAGGGATATGAAAAA.

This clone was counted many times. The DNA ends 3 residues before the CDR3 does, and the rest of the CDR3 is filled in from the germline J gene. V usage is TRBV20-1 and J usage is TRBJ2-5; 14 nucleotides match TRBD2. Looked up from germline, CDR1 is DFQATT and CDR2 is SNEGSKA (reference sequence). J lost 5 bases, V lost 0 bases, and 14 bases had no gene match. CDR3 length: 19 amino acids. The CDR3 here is CSARDQPGTSGSWRETQYF. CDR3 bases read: TGCAGTGCTAGAGACCAACCTGGGACTAGCGGGAGTTGGCGGGAGACC.

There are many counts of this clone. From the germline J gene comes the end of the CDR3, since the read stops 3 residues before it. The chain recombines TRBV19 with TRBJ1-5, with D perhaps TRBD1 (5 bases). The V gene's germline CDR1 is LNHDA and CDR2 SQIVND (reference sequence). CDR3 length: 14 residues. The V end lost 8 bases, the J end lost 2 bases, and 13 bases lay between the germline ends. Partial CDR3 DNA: TGTGCCAGTGGCGACAGTATCGGCAATCAGCCC. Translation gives CASGDSIGNQP. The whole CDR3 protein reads CASGDSIGNQPQHF.

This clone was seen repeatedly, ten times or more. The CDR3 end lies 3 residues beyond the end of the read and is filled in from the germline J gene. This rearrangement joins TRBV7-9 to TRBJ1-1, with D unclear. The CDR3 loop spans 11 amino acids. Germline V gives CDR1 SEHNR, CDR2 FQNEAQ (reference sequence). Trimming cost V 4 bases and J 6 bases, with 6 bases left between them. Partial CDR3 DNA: TGTGCCAGCAGCTCAGTATCTGAA. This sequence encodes CASSSVSE. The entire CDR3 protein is CASSSVSEAFF.

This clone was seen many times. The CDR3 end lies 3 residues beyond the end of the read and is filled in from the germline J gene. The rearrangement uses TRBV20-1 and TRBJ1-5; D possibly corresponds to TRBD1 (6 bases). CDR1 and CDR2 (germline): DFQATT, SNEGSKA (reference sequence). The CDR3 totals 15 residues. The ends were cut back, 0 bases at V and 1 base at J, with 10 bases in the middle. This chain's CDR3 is CSAREKDRSNQPQHF. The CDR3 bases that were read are TGCAGTGCTAGAGAGAAGGACAGAAGCAATCAGCCC.

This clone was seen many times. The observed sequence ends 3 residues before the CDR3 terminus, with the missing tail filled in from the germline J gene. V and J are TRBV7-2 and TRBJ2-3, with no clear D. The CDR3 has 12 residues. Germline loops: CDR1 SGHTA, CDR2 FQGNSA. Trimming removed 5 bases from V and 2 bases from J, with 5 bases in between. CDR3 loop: CASSPFTDTQYF. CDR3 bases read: TGTGCCAGCAGCCCCTTCACAGATACG.

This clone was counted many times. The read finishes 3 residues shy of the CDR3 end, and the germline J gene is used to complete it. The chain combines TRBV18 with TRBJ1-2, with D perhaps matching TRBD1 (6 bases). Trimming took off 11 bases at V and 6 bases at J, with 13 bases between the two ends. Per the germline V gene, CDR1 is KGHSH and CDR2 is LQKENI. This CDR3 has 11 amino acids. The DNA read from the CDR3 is TGTGCCTCACAGGGATCTGATGGC. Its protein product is CASQGSDG. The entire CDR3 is CASQGSDGYTF.

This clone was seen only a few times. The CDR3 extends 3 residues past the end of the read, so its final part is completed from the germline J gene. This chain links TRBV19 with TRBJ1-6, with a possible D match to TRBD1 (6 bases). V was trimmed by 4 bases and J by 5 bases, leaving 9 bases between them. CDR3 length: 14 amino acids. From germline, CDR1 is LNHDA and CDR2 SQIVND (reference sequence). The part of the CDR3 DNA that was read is TGTGCCAGTAGTACCGACAGGAATAATTCACCC. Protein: CASSTDRNNSP. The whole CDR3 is CASSTDRNNSPLHF.

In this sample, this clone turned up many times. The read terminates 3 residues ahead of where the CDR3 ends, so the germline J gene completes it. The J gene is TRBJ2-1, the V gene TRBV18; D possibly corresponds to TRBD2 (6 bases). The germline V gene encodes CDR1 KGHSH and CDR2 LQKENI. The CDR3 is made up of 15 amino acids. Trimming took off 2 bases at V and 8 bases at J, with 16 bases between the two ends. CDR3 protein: CASSPRDWRGDEQFF. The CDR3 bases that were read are TGTGCCAGCTCACCAAGGGACTGGAGAGGCGATGAG.

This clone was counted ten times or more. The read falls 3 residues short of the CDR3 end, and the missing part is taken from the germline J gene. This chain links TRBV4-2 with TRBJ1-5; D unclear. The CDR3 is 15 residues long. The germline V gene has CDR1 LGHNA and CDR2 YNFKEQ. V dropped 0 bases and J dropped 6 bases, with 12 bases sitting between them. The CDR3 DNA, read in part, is TGTGCCAGCAGCCAAGATCTGGCGGGGATTCAGCCC. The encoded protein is CASSQDLAGIQP. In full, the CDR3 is CASSQDLAGIQPQHF.

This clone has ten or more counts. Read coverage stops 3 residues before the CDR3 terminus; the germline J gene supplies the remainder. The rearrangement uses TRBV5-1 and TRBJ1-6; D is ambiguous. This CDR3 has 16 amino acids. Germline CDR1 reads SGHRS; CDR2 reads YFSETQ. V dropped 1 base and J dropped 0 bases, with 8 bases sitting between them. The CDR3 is CASSLRYSSYNSPLHF. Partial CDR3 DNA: TGCGCCAGCAGCTTGCGATACAGCTCCTATAATTCACCC.

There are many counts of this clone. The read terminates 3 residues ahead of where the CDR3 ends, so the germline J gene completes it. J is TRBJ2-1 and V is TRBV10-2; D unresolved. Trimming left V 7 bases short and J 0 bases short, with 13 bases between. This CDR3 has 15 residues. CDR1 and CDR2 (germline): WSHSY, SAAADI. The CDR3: CASTYSLSSYNEQFF. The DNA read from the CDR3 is TGCGCCAGCACCTACTCTCTGAGCTCCTACAATGAG.